One and the same sample provided the 8 T cell receptor beta chains below, sequenced in a study of post-analysis software for immune sequencing data. Every TCR beta cDNA library bore unique molecular identifiers. TCRdb used MiXCR to reprocess the PCR reads, holding one entry per CDR3 protein. The sample records approximately 160,000 distinct CDR3 sequences, about 30% being singletons. Study-wide results and caveats: Among five TRBV segments more frequent in patients than controls were TRBV5-6, TRBV5-1 and TRBV20-1.

The antigens for these receptors are not known. Material: blood. Receptors originate from a girl aged 10 to 17 with multiple sclerosis.

This clonotype is a singleton in its sample. This chain joins TRBV6-5 and TRBJ2-4, with TRBD1 matching over 12 bases. The J call may be wrong; the DNA end is better matched by TRBJ2-7. The CDR3 covers 15 residues. Germline CDR1 is MNHEY and CDR2 is SVGAGI. The CDR3 DNA reads as TGTGCCAGCAGTTACAGGGACAGGGGGCTGTACGAGCAGTACTTC. Amino acid sequence: CASSYRDRGLYEQYF.

At least ten counts were recorded for this clonotype. This chain joins TRBV7-9 and TRBJ2-3; D uncertain. Deletions cut 5 bases from V and 2 bases from J, with 11 bases between. Per germline, CDR1 SEHNR and CDR2 FQNEAQ (reference sequence). The CDR3 spans 14 residues. The DNA for the CDR3 is TGTGCCAGCAGCCAACGGAGCCTCACAGATACGCAGTATTTT. It codes for CASSQRSLTDTQYF.

Many counts were recorded for this clonotype. This chain joins TRBV12-3 or TRBV12-4 and TRBJ2-7; TRBD2 matches at 9 bases. CDR3 length: 13 amino acids. The V segment lost 6 bases and the J segment 7 bases; nucleotides outside the gene matches: 7. This chain's CDR3 is CASRAGLAGEQYF. The DNA of the CDR3 is TGTGCCAGCAGGGCGGGACTAGCCGGAGAGCAGTACTTC.

The V and J genes are TRBV5-1 and TRBJ2-1, with TRBD2 identical over 9 bases. CDR1 is SGHRS, CDR2 YFSETQ, per germline. CDR3 length: 14 residues. Trimming removed 4 bases from V and 8 bases from J; junction bases left unmatched: 7. The CDR3 nucleotides are TGCGCCAGCAGCATGGGACTAGCTGGGGATGAGCAGTTCTTC. Translating it yields CASSMGLAGDEQFF. Full variable domain (outside the CDR3, taken from reference TRBV5-1 and TRBJ2-1): KAGVTQTPRYLIKTRGQQVTLSCSPISGHRSVSWYQQTPGQGLQFLFEYFSETQRNKGNFPGRFSGRQFSNSRSEMNVSTLELGDSALYLCASSMGLAGDEQFFGPGTRLTVL.

The chain combines TRBV5-1 with TRBJ2-7; 12 nucleotides agree with TRBD2. The J segment lost 2 bases and the V segment lost 0 bases, leaving 3 bases of the junction unmatched. Per the germline V gene, CDR1 is SGHRS and CDR2 is YFSETQ. This CDR3 has 16 residues. CDR3 loop: CASSLAPSGGAYEQYF. CDR3 DNA: TGCGCCAGCAGCTTGGCCCCTAGCGGGGGGGCCTACGAGCAGTACTTC.

In its sample, this clonotype was seen a few times. This chain connects TRBV5-6 to TRBJ2-7; tentatively, D is TRBD1 or TRBD2 (5 bases each). The J call may be wrong; the DNA end is better matched by TRBJ2-5. CDR1 SGHDT and CDR2 YYEEEE come from the germline V gene. This CDR3 is 13 amino acids long. CDR3 DNA: TGTGCCAGCAGTACCGGGACGTCCGAGACCCAGTACTTC. Translating gives CASSTGTSETQYF.

J is TRBJ1-6 and V is TRBV3-1, with D uncertain. Germline CDR1 reads LGHDT; CDR2 reads YNNKEL (reference sequence). CDR3 length equals 16 residues. The V and J ends lost 3 bases and 1 base respectively, with 10 bases between them. The CDR3 sequence: CASSQTRGSYNSPLHF. CDR3 in DNA: TGTGCCAGCAGCCAGACCCGGGGATCCTATAATTCACCCCTCCACTTT.

The chain is built from TRBV28 and TRBJ2-5, with no clear D. The J call may be in error: the DNA end matches TRBJ2-1 better. Germline CDR1 and CDR2: MDHEN and SYDVKM. The CDR3 covers 13 residues. CDR3 in amino acids: CASSFSPQETQFF. The CDR3 coding sequence is TGTGCCAGCAGTTTCTCCCCGCAAGAGACCCAGTTCTTC.